The T cell receptor beta chain under discussion was sequenced for a study of identical twins. Points from the study as a whole: Out-of-frame alpha sequences common to twins were enriched for low generation probability.

TCRdb re-called the 5' RACE reads through MiXCR, storing one row per CDR3 protein. The sample holds some 1,700,000 distinct CDR3 sequences; about 32% are singletons and the top ten take 0.27%. With V trimmed by 3 bases and J by 4 bases, 6 bases remained unmatched. Per germline, CDR1 SNHLY and CDR2 FYNNEI. The CDR3 is 15 residues long. This clonotype was counted a single time. What it binds is unknown. This TCR derives from a newborn girl in good health. J is TRBJ2-1 and V is TRBV2; the match to TRBD2 covers 7 bases. Sequences were obtained from cord blood. The CDR3 DNA follows: TGTGCCAGCAGTGACGGGACTATTTCTTACAATGAGCAGTTCTTC. It specifies CASSDGTISYNEQFF.